The present T cell receptor (beta chain) was sequenced within a study of blood T cell repertoires in COVID-19. Study information: COVID-19 samples from acute and convalescent phases originated in the United States, Italy and Spain. PBMCs, B-cell-depleted T cells, or T cells provided the cDNA or gDNA that made up the material.

Assignment of participants to cohorts was predicated upon participant-reported clinical history. After removal of 5 bases from V and 2 bases from J, the junction contained 9 bases not matched to a gene. The CDR3 contains 16 residues. CDR1 and CDR2 from the germline V gene are SGHTA and FQGNSA. Assay used: immunoSEQ multiplex PCR; TCRdb lists only in-frame clones, some missing. The profile shows some 180,000 clones, about 80% of them singletons. Sequencing was done on a sample of PBMCs or T cells enriched from blood (not recorded which). This TCR came from a woman in her sixties with acute COVID-19. This rearrangement joins TRBV7-2 to TRBJ2-1; 7 bases are a match to TRBD1. CDR3 bases: TGTGCCAGCAGCCCCTGGACAGGCGCCACCTACAATGAGCAGTTCTTC. It encodes CASSPWTGATYNEQFF.